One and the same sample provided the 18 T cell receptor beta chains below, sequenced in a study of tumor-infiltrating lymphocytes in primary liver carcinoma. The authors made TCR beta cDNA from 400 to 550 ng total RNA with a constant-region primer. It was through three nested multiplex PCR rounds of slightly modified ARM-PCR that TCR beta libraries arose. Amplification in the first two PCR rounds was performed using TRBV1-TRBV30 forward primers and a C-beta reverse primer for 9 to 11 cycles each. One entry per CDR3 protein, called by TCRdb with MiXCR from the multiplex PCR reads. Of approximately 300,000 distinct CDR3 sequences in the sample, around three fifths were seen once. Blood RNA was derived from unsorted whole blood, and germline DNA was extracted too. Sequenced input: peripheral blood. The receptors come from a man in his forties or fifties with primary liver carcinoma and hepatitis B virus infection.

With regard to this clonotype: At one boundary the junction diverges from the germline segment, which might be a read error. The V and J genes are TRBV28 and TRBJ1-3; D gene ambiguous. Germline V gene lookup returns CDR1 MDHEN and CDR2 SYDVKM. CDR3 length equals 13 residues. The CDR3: CVSSLLAGNTIYF. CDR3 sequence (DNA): TGTGTCAGCAGTCTACTTGCTGGAAACACCATATATTTT.

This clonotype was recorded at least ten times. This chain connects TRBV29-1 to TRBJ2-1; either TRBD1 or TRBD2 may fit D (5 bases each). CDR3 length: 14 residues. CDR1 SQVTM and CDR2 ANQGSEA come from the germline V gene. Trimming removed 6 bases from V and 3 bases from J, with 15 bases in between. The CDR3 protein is CSVSGTANYNEQFF. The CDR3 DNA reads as TGCAGCGTCTCCGGGACGGCGAACTACAATGAGCAGTTCTTC.

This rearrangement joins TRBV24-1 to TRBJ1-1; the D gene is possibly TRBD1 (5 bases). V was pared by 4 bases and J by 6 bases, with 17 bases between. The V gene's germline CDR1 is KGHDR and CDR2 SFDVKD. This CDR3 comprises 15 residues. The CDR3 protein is CATSDPGRGDAEAFF. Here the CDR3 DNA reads TGTGCCACCAGTGACCCGGGACGGGGGGACGCTGAAGCTTTCTTT.

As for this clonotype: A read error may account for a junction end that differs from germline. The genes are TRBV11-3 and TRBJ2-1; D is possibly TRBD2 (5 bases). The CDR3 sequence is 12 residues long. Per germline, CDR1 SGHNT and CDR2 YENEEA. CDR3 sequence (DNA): TGTTCCAGCGGCTTAGATGCCAATGAGCAGTTCTTC. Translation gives CSSGLDANEQFF.

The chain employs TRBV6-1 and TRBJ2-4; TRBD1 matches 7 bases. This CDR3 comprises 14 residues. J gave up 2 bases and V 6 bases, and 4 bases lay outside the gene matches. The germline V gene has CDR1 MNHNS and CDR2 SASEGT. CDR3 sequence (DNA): TGTGCCAGCAGGCACAGGGGAACCAAAAACATTCAGTACTTC. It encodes CASRHRGTKNIQYF.

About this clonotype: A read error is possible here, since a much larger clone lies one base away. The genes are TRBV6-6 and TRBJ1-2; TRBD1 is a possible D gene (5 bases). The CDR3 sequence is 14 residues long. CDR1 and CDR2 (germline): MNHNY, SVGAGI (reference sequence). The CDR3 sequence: CTSRTPGTSGGYTF. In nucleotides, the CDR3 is TGTACCAGCAGGACTCCCGGGACCTCCGGTGGCTACACCTTC.

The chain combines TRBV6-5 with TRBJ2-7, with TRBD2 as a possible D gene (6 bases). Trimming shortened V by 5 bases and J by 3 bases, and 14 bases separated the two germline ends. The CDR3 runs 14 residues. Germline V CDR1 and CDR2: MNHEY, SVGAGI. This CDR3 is CASSDTEGGYEQYF. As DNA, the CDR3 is TGTGCCAGCAGTGATACAGAGGGAGGCTACGAGCAGTACTTC.

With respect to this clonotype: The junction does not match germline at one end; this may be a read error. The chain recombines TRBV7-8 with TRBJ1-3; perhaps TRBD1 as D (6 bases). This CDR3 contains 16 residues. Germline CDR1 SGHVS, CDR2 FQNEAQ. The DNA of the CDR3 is TGTGTCAGCAGCCCAAACGGACAGTTCTCTGGAAACACCATATATTTT. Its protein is CVSSPNGQFSGNTIYF.

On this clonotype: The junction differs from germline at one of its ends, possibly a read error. Here the CDR3 reads CASSPRLARGETQYF. CDR3 nucleotides: TGCGCCAGCAGCCCCCGGTTAGCGAGAGGGGAGACCCAGTATTTC. The chain joins TRBV4-3 to TRBJ2-5; D tentatively fits TRBD1 or TRBD2 (5 bases each). This CDR3 has 15 residues. CDR1 LGHNA and CDR2 YSLEER come from the germline V gene.

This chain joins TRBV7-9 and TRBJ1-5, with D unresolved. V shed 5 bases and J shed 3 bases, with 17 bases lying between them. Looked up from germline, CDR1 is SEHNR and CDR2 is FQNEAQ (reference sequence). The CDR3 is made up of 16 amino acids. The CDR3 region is CASSLWTGTTNQPQHF. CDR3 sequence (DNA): TGTGCCAGCAGCCTATGGACCGGAACCACCAATCAGCCCCAGCATTTT. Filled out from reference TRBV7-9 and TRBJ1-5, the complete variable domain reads DTGVSQNPRHKITKRGQNVTFRCDPISEHNRLYWYRQTLGQGPEFLTYFQNEAQLEKSRLLSDRFSAERPKGSFSTLEIQRTEQGDSAMYLCASSLWTGTTNQPQHFGDGTRLSIL.

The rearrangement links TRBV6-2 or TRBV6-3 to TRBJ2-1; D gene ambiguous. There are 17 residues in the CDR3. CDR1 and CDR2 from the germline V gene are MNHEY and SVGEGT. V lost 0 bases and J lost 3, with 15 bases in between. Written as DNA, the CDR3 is TGTGCCAGCAGTTACTCGTCCCCCGGCAGAGTCTACAATGAGCAGTTCTTC. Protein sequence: CASSYSSPGRVYNEQFF.

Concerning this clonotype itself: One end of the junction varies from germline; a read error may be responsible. CDR3 nucleotide sequence: TGCGCCAGCAGTAAAGCGGGATGGGACACGCACTATTTT. Translated, it gives CASSKAGWDTHYF. The chain combines TRBV10-2 with TRBJ2-3; D possibly corresponds to TRBD2 (7 bases). The CDR3 runs to 13 residues. Germline lookup yields CDR1 WSHSY and CDR2 SAAADI.

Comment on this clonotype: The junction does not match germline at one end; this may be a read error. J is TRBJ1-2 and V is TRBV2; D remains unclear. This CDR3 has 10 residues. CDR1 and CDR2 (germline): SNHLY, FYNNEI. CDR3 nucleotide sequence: TGTACCAGCAGTGAAGCTGGCTACACCTTC. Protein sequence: CTSSEAGYTF.

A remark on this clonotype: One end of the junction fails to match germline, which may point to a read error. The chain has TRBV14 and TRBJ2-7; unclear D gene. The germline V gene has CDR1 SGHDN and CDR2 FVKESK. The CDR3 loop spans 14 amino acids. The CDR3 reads CASSLRALPAEQNF. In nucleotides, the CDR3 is TGTGCCAGCAGCCTTCGAGCTCTCCCGGCCGAGCAGAACTTC.

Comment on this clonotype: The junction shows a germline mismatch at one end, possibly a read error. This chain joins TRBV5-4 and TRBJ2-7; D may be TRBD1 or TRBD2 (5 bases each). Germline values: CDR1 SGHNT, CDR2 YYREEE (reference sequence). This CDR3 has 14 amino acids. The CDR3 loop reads CASSFRGLTYDQYF. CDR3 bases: TGTGCCAGCAGCTTTCGGGGCTTAACCTACGACCAGTACTTC.

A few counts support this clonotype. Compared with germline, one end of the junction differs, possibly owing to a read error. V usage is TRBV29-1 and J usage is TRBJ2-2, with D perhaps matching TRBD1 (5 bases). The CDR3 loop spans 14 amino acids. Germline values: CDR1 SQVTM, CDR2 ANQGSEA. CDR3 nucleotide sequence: TGCAGCGTCCGTAGAGACAGTCTCACCGAGGAGCTGTTTTTT. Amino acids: CSVRRDSLTEELFF.

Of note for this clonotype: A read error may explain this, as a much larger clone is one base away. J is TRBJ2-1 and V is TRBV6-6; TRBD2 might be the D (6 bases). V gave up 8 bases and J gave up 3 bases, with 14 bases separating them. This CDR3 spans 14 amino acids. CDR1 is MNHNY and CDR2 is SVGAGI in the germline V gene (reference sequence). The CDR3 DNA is TGTGCCAGCTGTGGAGTGGGAGGCTACAATGAGCAGTTCTTC. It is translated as CASCGVGGYNEQFF.

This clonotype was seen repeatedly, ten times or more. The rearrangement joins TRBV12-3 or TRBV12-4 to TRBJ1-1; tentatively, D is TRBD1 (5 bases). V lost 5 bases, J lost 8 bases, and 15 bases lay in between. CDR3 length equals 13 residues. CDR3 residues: CASSVSWGLEAFF. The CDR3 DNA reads TGTGCCAGCAGTGTATCTTGGGGCTTAGAAGCTTTCTTT.